Listed below are T cell receptor beta chains from one sample, sequenced in a study of vaccination and CD4 T cells after COVID-19. No antigen is known for these receptors. TCRdb re-called the PCR reads through MiXCR, storing one row per CDR3 protein. Here the sample spans some 14,000 distinct CDR3 sequences, 25% to 35% being singletons. The input for sequencing was CD4+ T cells from blood, cultured in vitro, taken before SARS-CoV-2 vaccination. These receptors were collected from a human donor who received a COVID-19 vaccine. CDR3s include the opening cysteine and the closing phenylalanine or tryptophan. Each record gives: J gene, D gene, V gene, clone size, CDR3 DNA, CDR3 protein. A D gene is named only where the DNA matches it firmly. Clone sizes are given selectively: once, few, many, or a class where the clone is expanded.

TRBJ1-1 TRBD1 TRBV7-6 . TGTGCCGGCAGCGACTCCGGGACAGGCAACACTGAAGCTTTCTTT CAGSDSGTGNTEAFF
TRBJ2-3 TRBD1 TRBV6-5 few TGTGCCAGCAGTTCGACAGGGGATACGCAGTATTTT CASSSTGDTQYF
TRBJ1-2 . TRBV6-1 . TGTGCCAGCAGTGAAATGGGGAATGGCTACACCTTC CASSEMGNGYTF
TRBJ1-2 . TRBV12-3/TRBV12-4 . TGTGCCAGCACCTCGGACAGAAACTATGGCTACACCTTC CASTSDRNYGYTF
TRBJ2-4 . TRBV24-1 . TGTGCCACCAGTGATTTAGGGTACACTCAGTACTTC CATSDLGYTQYF
TRBJ2-3 . TRBV7-9 . TGTGCCAGCAGCCGCGAGAGGGGTCGTGCAGATACGCAGTATTTT CASSRERGRADTQYF
TRBJ2-7 . TRBV6-1 few TGTGCCAGCAGTCAGTGGGACGAGCAGTACTTC CASSQWDEQYF
TRBJ2-3 . TRBV5-6 . TGTGCCAGCAGCTTGTTGCTAGCCAGCACAGATACGCAGTATTTT CASSLLLASTDTQYF
TRBJ2-7 . TRBV7-2 . TGTGCCAGCAGCCGCCCGGGCTACGAGCAGTACTTC CASSRPGYEQYF
TRBJ2-3 . TRBV20-1 . TGCAGTGCTAGGGGAACTAGCACAGATACGCAGTATTTT CSARGTSTDTQYF
TRBJ1-2 . TRBV12-3/TRBV12-4 . TGTGCCAGCACCGATACAGGAGGTTATGGCTACACCTTC CASTDTGGYGYTF
TRBJ2-3 TRBD1 TRBV6-1 . TGTGCCAGCAGACCGACAGGGGGCACAGATACGCAGTATTTT CASRPTGGTDTQYF
TRBJ2-2 . TRBV7-8 . TGTGCCAGCAGCCTCCGGGAACGCGGCACCGGGGAGCTGTTTTTT CASSLRERGTGELFF
TRBJ2-5 TRBD1 TRBV11-3 . TGTGCCAGCAGCTTAGCAGGGGGAGAGACCCAGTACTTC CASSLAGGETQYF
TRBJ2-5 . TRBV7-8 . TGTGCCAGCAGCTTGGGGAGAGAGACCCAGTACTTC CASSLGRETQYF
TRBJ1-4 . TRBV7-6 once TGTGCCAGCAGCTTAGCGTGGTCAGGGCACCGAGTTGCAACTAATGAAAAACTGTTTTTT CASSLAWSGHRVATNEKLFF
TRBJ1-1 . TRBV10-3 few TGTGCCATCCAGTCAGGGCAGGGTGCGAACACTGAAGCTTTCTTT CAIQSGQGANTEAFF
TRBJ1-2 . TRBV9 . TGTGCCAGCAGCGTAGTCGGGAACGTTGACTATGGCTACACCTTC CASSVVGNVDYGYTF
TRBJ2-3 . TRBV5-1 . TGCGCCAGCAGCTTTACGACTGCAGATACGCAGTATTTT CASSFTTADTQYF
TRBJ2-1 TRBD1 TRBV7-3 . TGTGCCAGCAGCTCCCTTGACAGGGTTTCCTACAATGAGCAGTTCTTC CASSSLDRVSYNEQFF
TRBJ2-3 TRBD1 TRBV6-1 . TGTGCCAGCAGTGATTGGACAGGGGGGATCGATGGGGATACGCAGTATTTT CASSDWTGGIDGDTQYF
TRBJ1-5 TRBD1 TRBV29-1 few TGCAGCGTCTTACAGGGGGGAGGCAATCAGCCCCAGCATTTT CSVLQGGGNQPQHF